A selection of T cell receptor beta chains follows, all from one sample in a study of Graves' ophthalmopathy and Graves' hyperthyroidism. MiXCR, applied by TCRdb to the multiplex PCR reads, yields one record per CDR3 protein. The table includes hundreds of thousands of distinct CDR3 sequences, about two fifths detected once. Source material: peripheral blood. These receptors came from an adult man with Graves' ophthalmopathy. Each CDR3 is given without its conserved first and last residue.

J gene: TRBJ2-7
V gene: TRBV12-3/TRBV12-4
CDR3 protein: ASSLVYGNEQY

J gene: TRBJ2-6
V gene: TRBV25-1
CDR3 protein: ASSSGTFSGANVLT

J gene: TRBJ2-1
V gene: TRBV7-9
CDR3 protein: ASSLAGTSYNEQF

J gene: TRBJ1-2
V gene: TRBV4-1
CDR3 protein: ASSQREGGYGYT

J gene: TRBJ1-2
V gene: TRBV29-1
CDR3 protein: SVGTGNYGYT

J gene: TRBJ1-1
V gene: TRBV9
CDR3 protein: ASSRPGGRRRTEAF

J gene: TRBJ1-5
V gene: TRBV7-2
CDR3 protein: ASRPQGNLRNQPQH

J gene: TRBJ1-4
V gene: TRBV7-9
CDR3 protein: ASSPLVWTGNEKLF

J gene: TRBJ2-2
V gene: TRBV29-1
CDR3 protein: SARLAGDGGELF

J gene: TRBJ1-2
V gene: TRBV29-1
CDR3 protein: SSDRDYGYT

J gene: TRBJ2-5
V gene: TRBV7-2
CDR3 protein: ASSQSWETQY

J gene: TRBJ1-1
V gene: TRBV28
CDR3 protein: ASSLGLGPNTEAF

J gene: TRBJ2-7
V gene: TRBV4-2
CDR3 protein: AGSQDTTAMGEQY

J gene: TRBJ2-5
V gene: TRBV7-9
CDR3 protein: ASSGSEPAAETQY

J gene: TRBJ2-2
V gene: TRBV19
CDR3 protein: ALRAINTGELF

J gene: TRBJ1-1
V gene: TRBV29-1
CDR3 protein: SVNPGGNTEAF

J gene: TRBJ1-2
V gene: TRBV10-2
CDR3 protein: ASSTSPGQGDYGYT

J gene: TRBJ2-7
V gene: TRBV20-1
CDR3 protein: SADTQAEGHIYEQY

J gene: TRBJ1-1
V gene: TRBV7-2
CDR3 protein: ASSQDRGSYTEAF

J gene: TRBJ2-5
V gene: TRBV7-8
CDR3 protein: ASSPSGLKETQY

J gene: TRBJ1-5
V gene: TRBV19
CDR3 protein: ASSNGGNQPQH

J gene: TRBJ1-1
V gene: TRBV3-1
CDR3 protein: ASSHLTGATEAF

J gene: TRBJ1-6
V gene: TRBV12-3/TRBV12-4
CDR3 protein: ASSLVWRGDNSPLH

J gene: TRBJ1-5
V gene: TRBV19
CDR3 protein: ASSIIYSNQPQH